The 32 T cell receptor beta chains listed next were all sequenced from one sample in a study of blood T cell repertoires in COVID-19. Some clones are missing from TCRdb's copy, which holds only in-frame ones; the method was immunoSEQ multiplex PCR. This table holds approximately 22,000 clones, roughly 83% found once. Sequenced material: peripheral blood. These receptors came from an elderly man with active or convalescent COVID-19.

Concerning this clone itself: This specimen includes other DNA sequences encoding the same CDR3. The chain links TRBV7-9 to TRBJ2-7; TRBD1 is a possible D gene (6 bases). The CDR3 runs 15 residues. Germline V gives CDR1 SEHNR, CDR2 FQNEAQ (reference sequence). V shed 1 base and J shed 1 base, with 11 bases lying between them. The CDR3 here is CASSLGTGRSYEQYF. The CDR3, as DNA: TGTGCCAGCAGCTTAGGAACAGGGCGATCCTACGAGCAGTACTTC.

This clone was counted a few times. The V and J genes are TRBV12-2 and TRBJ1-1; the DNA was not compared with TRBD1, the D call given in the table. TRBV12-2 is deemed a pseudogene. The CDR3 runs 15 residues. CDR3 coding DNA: TGTGCAAGTCGCCCAACGACAGGGAAGAACACTGAAGCTTTCTTT. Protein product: CASRPTTGKNTEAFF.

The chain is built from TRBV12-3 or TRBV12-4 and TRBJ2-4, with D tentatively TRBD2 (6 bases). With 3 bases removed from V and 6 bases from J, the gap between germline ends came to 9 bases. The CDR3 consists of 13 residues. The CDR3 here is CASSFIGGNIQYF. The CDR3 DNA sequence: TGTGCCAGCAGTTTCATCGGGGGAAACATTCAGTACTTC.

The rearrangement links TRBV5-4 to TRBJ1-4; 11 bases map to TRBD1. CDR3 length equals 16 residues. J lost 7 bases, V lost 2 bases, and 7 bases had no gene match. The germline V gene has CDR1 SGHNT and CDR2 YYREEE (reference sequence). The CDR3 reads CASSLGTGGLSEKLFF. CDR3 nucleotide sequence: TGTGCCAGCAGCTTAGGGACAGGGGGTCTATCTGAAAAACTGTTTTTT.

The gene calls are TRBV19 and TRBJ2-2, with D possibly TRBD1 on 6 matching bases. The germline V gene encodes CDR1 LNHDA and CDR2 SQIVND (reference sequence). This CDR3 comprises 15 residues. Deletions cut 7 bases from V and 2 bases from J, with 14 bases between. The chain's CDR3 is CASISRQVNTGELFF. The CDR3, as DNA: TGTGCCAGTATTAGTCGACAGGTTAACACCGGGGAGCTGTTTTTT.

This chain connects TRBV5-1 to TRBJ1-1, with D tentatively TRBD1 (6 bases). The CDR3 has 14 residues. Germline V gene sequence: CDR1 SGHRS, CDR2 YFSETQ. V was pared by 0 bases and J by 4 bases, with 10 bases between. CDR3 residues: CASSLVQGTTEAFF. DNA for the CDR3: TGCGCCAGCAGCTTGGTACAGGGAACCACTGAAGCTTTCTTT.

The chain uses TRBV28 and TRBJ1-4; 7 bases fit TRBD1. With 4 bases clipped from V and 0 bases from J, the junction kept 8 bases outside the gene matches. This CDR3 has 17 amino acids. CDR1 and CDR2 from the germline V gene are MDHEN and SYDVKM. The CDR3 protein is CASSSRQGTTTNEKLFF. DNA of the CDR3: TGTGCCAGCAGTTCCCGACAGGGAACCACAACTAATGAAAAACTGTTTTTT. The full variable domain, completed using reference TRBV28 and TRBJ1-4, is DVKVTQSSRYLVKRTGEKVFLECVQDMDHENMFWYRQDPGLGLRLIYFSYDVKMKEKGDIPEGYSVSREKKERFSLILESASTNQTSMYLCASSSRQGTTTNEKLFFGSGTQLSVL.

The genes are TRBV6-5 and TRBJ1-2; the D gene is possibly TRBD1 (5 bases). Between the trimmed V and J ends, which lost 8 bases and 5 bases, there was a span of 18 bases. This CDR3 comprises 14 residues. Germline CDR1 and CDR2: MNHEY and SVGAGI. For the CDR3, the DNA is TGTGCCAGCTCCCTAGAAGGGGCAGGGTATGGCTACACCTTC. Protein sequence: CASSLEGAGYGYTF.

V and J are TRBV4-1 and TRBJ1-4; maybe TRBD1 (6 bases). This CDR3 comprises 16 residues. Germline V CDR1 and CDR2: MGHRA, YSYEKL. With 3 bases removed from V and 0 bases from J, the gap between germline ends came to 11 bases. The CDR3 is CASSHYKGATNEKLFF. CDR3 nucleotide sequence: TGCGCCAGCAGCCACTACAAGGGGGCAACTAATGAAAAACTGTTTTTT.

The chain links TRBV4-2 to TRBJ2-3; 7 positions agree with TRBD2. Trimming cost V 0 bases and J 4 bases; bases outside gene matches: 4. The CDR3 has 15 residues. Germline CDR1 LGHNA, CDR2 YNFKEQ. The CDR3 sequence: CASSQETSIADTQYF. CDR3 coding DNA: TGTGCCAGCAGCCAAGAGACTAGCATCGCAGATACGCAGTATTTT.

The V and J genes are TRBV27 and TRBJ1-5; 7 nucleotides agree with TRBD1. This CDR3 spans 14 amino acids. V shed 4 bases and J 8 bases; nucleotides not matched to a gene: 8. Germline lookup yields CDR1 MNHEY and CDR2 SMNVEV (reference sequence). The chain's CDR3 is CASSSNRGREPQHF. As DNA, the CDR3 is TGTGCCAGCAGTTCAAACAGGGGAAGAGAGCCCCAGCATTTT.

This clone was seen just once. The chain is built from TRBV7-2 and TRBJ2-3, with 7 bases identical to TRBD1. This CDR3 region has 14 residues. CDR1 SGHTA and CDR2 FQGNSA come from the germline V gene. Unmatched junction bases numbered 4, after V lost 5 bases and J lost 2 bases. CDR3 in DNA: TGTGCCAGCAGCCGGACAGGAGTCACAGATACGCAGTATTTT. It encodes CASSRTGVTDTQYF.

The CDR3: CASTSFGEKLFF. The CDR3 nucleotides read TGTGCCAGTACCTCCTTCGGGGAAAAACTGTTTTTT. The gene calls are TRBV19 and TRBJ1-4; unclear D gene. There are 12 residues in the CDR3. The germline V and J ends were trimmed by 7 bases and 8 bases, with 11 bases remaining between them. In germline, CDR1 is LNHDA, CDR2 SQIVND (reference sequence).

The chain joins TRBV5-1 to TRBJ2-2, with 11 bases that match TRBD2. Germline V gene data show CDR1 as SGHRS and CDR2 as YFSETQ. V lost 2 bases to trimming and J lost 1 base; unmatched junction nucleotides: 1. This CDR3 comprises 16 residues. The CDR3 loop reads CASSFLAGGNTGELFF. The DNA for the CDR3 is TGCGCCAGCAGCTTTCTAGCGGGGGGGAACACCGGGGAGCTGTTTTTT.

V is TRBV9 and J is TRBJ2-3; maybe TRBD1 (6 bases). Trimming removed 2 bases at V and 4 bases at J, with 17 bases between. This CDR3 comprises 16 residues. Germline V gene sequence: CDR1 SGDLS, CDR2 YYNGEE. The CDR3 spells CASSVLIQGGADTQYF. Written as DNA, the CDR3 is TGTGCCAGCAGCGTTTTGATACAGGGTGGCGCAGATACGCAGTATTTT.

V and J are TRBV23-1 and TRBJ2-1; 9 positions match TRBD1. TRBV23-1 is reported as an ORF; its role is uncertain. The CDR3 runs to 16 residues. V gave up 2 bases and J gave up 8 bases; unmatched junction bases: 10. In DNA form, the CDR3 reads TGCGCCAGCAGTCAACATCCCAGACAGGGGGTACATGAGCAGTTCTTC. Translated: CASSQHPRQGVHEQFF.

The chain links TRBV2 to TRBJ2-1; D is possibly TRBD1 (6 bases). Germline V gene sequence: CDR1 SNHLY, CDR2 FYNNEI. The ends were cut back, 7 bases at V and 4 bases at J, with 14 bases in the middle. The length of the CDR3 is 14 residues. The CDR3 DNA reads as TGTGCCAGCAAAAGGACAGAACTATACAATGAGCAGTTCTTC. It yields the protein CASKRTELYNEQFF.

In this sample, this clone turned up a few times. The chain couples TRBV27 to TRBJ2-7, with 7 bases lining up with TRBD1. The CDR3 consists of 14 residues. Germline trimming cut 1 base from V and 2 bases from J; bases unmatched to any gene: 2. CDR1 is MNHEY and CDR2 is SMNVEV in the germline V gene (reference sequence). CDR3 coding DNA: TGTGCCAGCAGTTTATTAGGACAGGCCTACGAGCAGTACTTC. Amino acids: CASSLLGQAYEQYF.

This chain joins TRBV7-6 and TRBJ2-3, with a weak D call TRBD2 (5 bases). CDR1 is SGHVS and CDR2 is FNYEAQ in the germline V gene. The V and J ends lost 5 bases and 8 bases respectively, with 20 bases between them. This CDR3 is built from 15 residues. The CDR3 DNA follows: TGTGCCAGCAGCGCAAACTTTGGGAGAACGGCTACGCAGTATTTT. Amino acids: CASSANFGRTATQYF.

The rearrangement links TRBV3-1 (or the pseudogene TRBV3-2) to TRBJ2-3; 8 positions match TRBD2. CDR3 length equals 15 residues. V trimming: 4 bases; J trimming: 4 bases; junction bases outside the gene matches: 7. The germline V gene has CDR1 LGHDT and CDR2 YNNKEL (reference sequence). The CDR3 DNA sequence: TGTGCCAGCAGCCGACGGGGGGGCCAGTCAGATACGCAGTATTTT. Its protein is CASSRRGGQSDTQYF.

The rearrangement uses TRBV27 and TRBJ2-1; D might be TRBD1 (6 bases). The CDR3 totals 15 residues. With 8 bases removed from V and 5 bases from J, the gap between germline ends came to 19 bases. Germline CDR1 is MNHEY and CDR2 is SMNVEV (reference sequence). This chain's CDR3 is CASRVVFSGDNEQFF. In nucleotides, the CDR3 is TGTGCCAGCCGCGTAGTTTTCTCAGGGGACAATGAGCAGTTCTTC.

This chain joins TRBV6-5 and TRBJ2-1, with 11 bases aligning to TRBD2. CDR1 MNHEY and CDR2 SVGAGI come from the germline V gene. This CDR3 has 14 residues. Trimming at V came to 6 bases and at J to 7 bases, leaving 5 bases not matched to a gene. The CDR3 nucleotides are TGTGCCAGCAGCCTAGCGGGGGGACCAAATGAGCAGTTCTTC. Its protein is CASSLAGGPNEQFF.

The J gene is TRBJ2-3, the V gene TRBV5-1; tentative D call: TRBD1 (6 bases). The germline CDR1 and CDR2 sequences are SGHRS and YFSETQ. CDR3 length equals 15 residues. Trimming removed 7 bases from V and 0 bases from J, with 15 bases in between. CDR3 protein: CASRIGDTSTDTQYF. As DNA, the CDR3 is TGCGCCAGCCGGATCGGGGACACGAGCACAGATACGCAGTATTTT.

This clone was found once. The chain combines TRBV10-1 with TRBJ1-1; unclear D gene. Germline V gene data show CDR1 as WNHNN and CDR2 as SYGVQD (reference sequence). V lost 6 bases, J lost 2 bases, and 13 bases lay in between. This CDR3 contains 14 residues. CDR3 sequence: CASRDSSSNTEAFF. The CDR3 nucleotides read TGCGCCAGCAGAGATTCGTCCAGTAACACTGAAGCTTTCTTT.

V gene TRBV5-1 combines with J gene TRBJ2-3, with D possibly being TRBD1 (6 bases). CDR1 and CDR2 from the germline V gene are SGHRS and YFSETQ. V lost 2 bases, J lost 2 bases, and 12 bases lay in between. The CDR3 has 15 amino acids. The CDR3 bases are TGCGCCAGCAGCTTCACACAGGGACCCACAGATACGCAGTATTTT. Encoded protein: CASSFTQGPTDTQYF.

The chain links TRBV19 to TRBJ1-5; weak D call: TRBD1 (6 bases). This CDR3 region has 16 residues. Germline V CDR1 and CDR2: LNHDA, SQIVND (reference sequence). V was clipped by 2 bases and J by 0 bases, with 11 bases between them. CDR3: CASSIRTVISNQPQHF. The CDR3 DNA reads TGTGCCAGTAGTATAAGGACAGTAATTAGCAATCAGCCCCAGCATTTT.

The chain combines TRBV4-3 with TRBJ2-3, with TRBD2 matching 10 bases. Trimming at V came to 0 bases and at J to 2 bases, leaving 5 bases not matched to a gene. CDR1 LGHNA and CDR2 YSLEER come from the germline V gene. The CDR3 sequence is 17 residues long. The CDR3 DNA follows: TGCGCCAGCAGCCAAGAGCAGCGGGGGGGTTTCACAGATACGCAGTATTTT. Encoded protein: CASSQEQRGGFTDTQYF.

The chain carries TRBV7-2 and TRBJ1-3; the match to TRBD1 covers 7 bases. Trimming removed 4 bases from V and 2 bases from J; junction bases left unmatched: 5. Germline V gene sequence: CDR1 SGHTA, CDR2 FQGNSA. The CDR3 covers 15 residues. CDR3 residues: CASSSQGVTGNTIYF. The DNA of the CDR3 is TGTGCCAGCAGCTCCCAGGGGGTTACTGGAAACACCATATATTTT. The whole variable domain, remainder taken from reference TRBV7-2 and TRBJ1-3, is GAGVSQSPSNKVTEKGKDVELRCDPISGHTALYWYRQSLGQGLEFLIYFQGNSAPDKSGLPSDRFSAERTGGSVSTLTIQRTQQEDSAVYLCASSSQGVTGNTIYFGEGSWLTVV.

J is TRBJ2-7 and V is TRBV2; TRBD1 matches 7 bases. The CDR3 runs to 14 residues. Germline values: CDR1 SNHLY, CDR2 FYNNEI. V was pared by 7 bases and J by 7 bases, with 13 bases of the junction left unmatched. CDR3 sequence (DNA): TGTGCCAGCAAAACAGGGGACCCCGCTTGGGAGCAGTACTTC. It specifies CASKTGDPAWEQYF. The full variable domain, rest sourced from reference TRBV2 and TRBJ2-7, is EPEVTQTPSHQVTQMGQEVILRCVPISNHLYFYWYRQILGQKVEFLVSFYNNEISEKSEIFDDQFSVERPDGSNFTLKIRSTKLEDSAMYFCASKTGDPAWEQYFGPGTRLTVT.

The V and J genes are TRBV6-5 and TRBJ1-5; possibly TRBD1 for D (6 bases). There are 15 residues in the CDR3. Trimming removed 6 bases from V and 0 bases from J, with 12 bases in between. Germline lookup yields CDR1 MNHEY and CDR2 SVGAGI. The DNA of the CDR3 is TGTGCCAGCAGCTGGGGGCGGAATAGCAATCAGCCCCAGCATTTT. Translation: CASSWGRNSNQPQHF.

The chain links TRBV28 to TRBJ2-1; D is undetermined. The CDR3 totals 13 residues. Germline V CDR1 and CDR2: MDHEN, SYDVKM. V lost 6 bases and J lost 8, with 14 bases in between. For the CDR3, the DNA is TGTGCCAGCAGCCTAGGCTTGGCGGATGAGCAGTTCTTC. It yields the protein CASSLGLADEQFF.

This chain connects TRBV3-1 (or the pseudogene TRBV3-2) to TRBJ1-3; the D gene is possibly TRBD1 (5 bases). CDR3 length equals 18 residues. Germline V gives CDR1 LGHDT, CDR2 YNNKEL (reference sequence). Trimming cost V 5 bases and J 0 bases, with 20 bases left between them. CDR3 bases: TGTGCCAGCAGCGACAAGATCGGGCAGGGTGCCTCTGGAAACACCATATATTTT. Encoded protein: CASSDKIGQGASGNTIYF.